This T cell receptor (beta chain) was sequenced for a study of regulatory T cells in long-lasting Graves disease (dated by TCRdb to the early 2020s). Regarding the research as a whole: Patients with newly diagnosed Graves' disease had been on antithyroid drugs for under 3 months. Patients with persistent Graves' disease were compared with patients with newly diagnosed Graves' disease using TCR sequencing and RNA sequencing of peripheral blood. The study was conducted in China and was registered as a clinical trial. A total of about 33 samples underwent TCR sequencing: about 13 from persistent and around 20 from newly diagnosed Graves' disease patients.

The sample holds many counts of this clonotype. The clone's antigen remains unknown. Base qualities are missing; no much larger clone stands one base away. Receptor amplification or capture employed multiplex PCR. Sequencing relied on an Illumina HiSeq 4000. To build TCR beta libraries, CDR3 regions were amplified by Arm-PCR using iRepertoire HTBI primers. Before sequencing, the PCR products underwent gel purification. In the source study's methods: Gene usage analysis of CDR3 amino acid clonotypes used the approximately 62 TRBV and 11 to 15 TRBJ segments found across samples. COPE and FqMerger were used to merge the filtered high-quality paired reads into contigs. Contigs were aligned with BLAST to IMGT TRBV, TRBD and TRBJ reference genes, and CDR3 was defined per IMGT. Any clonotype with a frequency above 0.1% was counted as a highly expanded clone. Shannon entropy served as the measure of repertoire diversity, while the Gini coefficient captured V-J evenness. Public clonotypes were defined as clonotypes shared by more than one individual. TCRdb reprocessing: public reads trimmed at Q25 with fastp, clones called with MiXCR, in-frame beta chains kept. Rows are unified per CDR3 protein, each entry keeping the most common DNA and genes. It is TCRdb's table, rather than the study itself, that gives the V and J calls and clone size. In all, the sample holds 400,000 to 650,000 distinct CDR3 sequences, and around 15% of those were seen once. 25% of the sample is held by the ten biggest clonotypes.

CDR1 SGHTA and CDR2 FQGNSA are derived from the germline V gene. V is shortened by 3 bases, J by 11 bases, and the region joining them spans 17 bases. The CDR3, cysteine through phenylalanine, is 14 amino acids long. Just the 42-base CDR3 DNA is kept, in frame starting at base 1. General conclusions and limits of the study: Peripheral blood alone was examined, since thyroid tissue, which constituted the primary lesion, could not be accessed. Sequencing and analysis were limited to the TCR beta chain. Patients with persistent disease shared more public clonotypes (around 3,000) than newly diagnosed patients did (more than 900). Compared with newly diagnosed patients, persistent Graves' disease patients had lower TCR Shannon entropy and fewer highly expanded clones, which suggests clonal expansion. TRBV28, TRBJ1-2 and TRBJ2-5 were preferentially used in persistent disease, while TRBV20-1 and TRBJ2-1 were favored in newly diagnosed disease. The authors acknowledged the small sample size as a limitation that may reduce accuracy.

Per the publication, the time point label means: newly diagnosed GD, antithyroid drugs for less than 3 months. For both TCR sequencing and RNA sequencing, RNA was extracted from PBMCs in TRIzol. Graves' disease was diagnosed according to American Thyroid Association guidelines. Recruitment of patients was carried out at an endocrinology department in Xi'an, China. From each patient, about 9.7 milliliters of peripheral blood was collected into an EDTA anticoagulant tube. Ficoll Paque Plus density gradient separation was used to isolate PBMCs, and no additional T cell sorting was done. An Agilent 2100 Bioanalyzer and agarose gel were used to check RNA quality, and a NanoDrop 2000 was used to measure RNA concentration. These sequences were also reported in another study, on T cells in Graves' hyperthyroidism and ophthalmopathy. Per that second paper: Stable Graves' hyperthyroidism was defined as the absence of progression to ophthalmopathy over 18 months of follow-up. Hyperthyroidism patients were aged 18 to 65 years and newly diagnosed, with disease duration of less than 2 months. The study excluded patients with uncontrolled infections, other autoimmune diseases, pregnancy or lactation. Diagnoses were established on the basis of clinical symptoms, serum thyroxine and TRAb, thyroid ultrasound, and orbital computed tomography. The TCR CDR3 was subjected to a first round of RT-PCR using the HTBI primer set and the Qiagen OneStep RT-PCR kit. Most expanded thyroid clonotypes (frequency above 0.001) were also detected in blood, suggesting blood repertoires may reflect thyroid immune responses. In cross-validation, a model built on a 13 V-J signature told ophthalmopathy apart from stable hyperthyroidism with roughly 87% sensitivity and 81% to 82% specificity, and in testing the same model reached 80%/75%. In validation, progression to ophthalmopathy was predicted by the model with almost 71% sensitivity and 72.22% specificity, a median of roughly six months before onset. A discovery cohort of approximately 97 patients, 43 with Graves' ophthalmopathy and approximately 60 with stable Graves' hyperthyroidism, was used to find distinguishing TCR V-J signatures. Whether ophthalmopathy could be predicted prospectively was tested in an independent validation cohort made up of 18 to 20 hyperthyroidism patients plus 17 patients who later progressed to ophthalmopathy. The roughly 90 discovery patients were divided at random into training and test sets in a 7:3 ratio. In addition, the study compared T-cell repertoires in thyroid tissue and in blood from several Graves' hyperthyroidism patients. After blood sampling, hyperthyroidism patients were treated with methimazole at a starting dose of 30 mg daily, and ophthalmopathy patients were treated with high-dose intravenous methylprednisolone. A second multiplex PCR round built the libraries, followed by size selection and purification. Libraries were sequenced paired-end with 100 bp reads on an Illumina HiSeq2000. Raw data were processed with SOAPnuke, discarding reads with adapters, uncalled bases, mean Phred below 15, or no exact constant-primer or identifier match. High-quality paired reads were merged using COPE v1.2.5, and each unique nucleotide sequence was defined as a clonotype. MiTCR v1.1 was used to align the clonotypes against IMGT TRBV, TRBD and TRBJ reference segments. The analysis included only V-J combinations with a frequency above 0.0001, which together covered 99% to 99.2% of the repertoires. The TCS score was defined as F50 (clonal expansion) divided by E x V (chaos), with BLOSUM62-based TCRdist calculated between CDR3 peptides within each V-J. Welch's t-statistics and random forest reduced 500 to 650 V-J features to 10 to 15, which were used in a naive Bayes classifier (R e1071). No statistical method was used to fix the sample size in advance, and group allocation was not hidden from the investigators. The paper reports TCR Vbeta CDR3 sequencing of 140 or so peripheral blood samples: 43 ophthalmopathy, fewer than 85 hyperthyroidism and some 17 progressor patients.

The receptor was isolated from a middle-aged woman with Graves disease. Donor details come from another sample of the same person, matched by shared clones. The chain joins TRBV7-2 to TRBJ2-4; the D gene is possibly TRBD1, with 5 bases matching. The input for sequencing was peripheral blood mononuclear cells (PBMCs), taken at new diagnosis, from a patient treated with antithyroid drugs. The CDR3 in this case is CASSFGRVDGVQYF. At the DNA level, the sequence is TGTGCCAGCAGCTTTGGCAGGGTTGATGGGGTTCAGTACTTC.